This T cell receptor (beta chain) was sequenced during a study of T cell repertoires in cytomegalovirus infection. This clonotype was seen many times. Its matching antigen is unknown. The CDR3 has 16 amino acids. Germline values: CDR1 ENHRY, CDR2 SYGVKD. Trimming took off 0 bases at V and 4 bases at J, with 12 bases between the two ends. TCRdb called the reads again in MiXCR, with one record for every CDR3 protein. Counted here are 340,000 or so distinct CDR3 sequences, 20% to 25% occurring once; the ten biggest clones make up 13%. The sample in question was cultured PBMCs, obtained from culture after CMV antigen stimulation. V is TRBV10-3 and J is TRBJ2-2, with D perhaps matching TRBD2 (5 bases). The clonotype originates from a human donor in good health (CMV status not recorded). Some clones in this sample may be carry-over from other donors' samples. Here the CDR3 reads CAISESWGEGTGELFF. CDR3 coding DNA: TGTGCCATCAGTGAGTCCTGGGGAGAGGGCACCGGGGAGCTGTTTTTT.